What follows describes a single T cell receptor beta chain. The antigen remains undetermined. The V and J ends lost 0 bases and 3 bases respectively, with 8 bases between them. This CDR3 has 14 amino acids. This sample is part of a study of T cells in Graves' hyperthyroidism and ophthalmopathy. Amplification of TCR beta CDR3 regions used RNA as the template. The TCR CDR3 first-round RT-PCR relied on the HTBI primer set. TCRdb re-analysed the multiplex PCR reads in MiXCR, keeping a single row per CDR3 protein. The sample includes around 600,000 distinct CDR3 sequences, more than 15% seen only once; the top ten take roughly 3.4%. General study points: Most expanded thyroid clonotypes above 0.001 also appeared in blood. The authors' 13 V-J model separated ophthalmopathy from stable hyperthyroidism.

Sequencing used blood. The sequence derives from a woman aged 40 to 50 with Graves' ophthalmopathy. The chain joins TRBV12-3 or TRBV12-4 to TRBJ1-1, with a weak D call TRBD1 (5 bases). Here the CDR3 DNA reads TGTGCCAGCAGTTTAGCGCTCAGGGACACTGAAGCTTTCTTT. Amino acids: CASSLALRDTEAFF.